This T cell receptor beta chain originates from a study of blood T cell repertoires in COVID-19. Across 20 to 25 US areas, participants ranged in age from about 18 to 90 years. Assay: immunoSEQ multiplex PCR; the TCRdb copy retains only in-frame clones and omits some. The profile shows approximately 240,000 clones, 75% to 90% of them singletons. J lost 10 bases, V lost 4 bases, and 11 bases had no gene match. The CDR3 covers 16 residues. CDR1 is SEHNR and CDR2 is FQNEAQ in the germline V gene (reference sequence). The sample was PBMCs or T cells enriched from blood (not recorded which). V is TRBV7-9 and J is TRBJ1-6; TRBD1 matches at 9 bases. This receptor was obtained from a woman aged 25 to 39 with acute COVID-19. Here the CDR3 DNA reads TGTGCCAGCAGCTCGTCTTTCGACAGGGGGAGGTCACCCCTCCACTTT. It is translated as CASSSSFDRGRSPLHF.